Sequencing of this T cell receptor beta chain was carried out in a study of a mutant IDH1 vaccine in newly diagnosed glioma (dated by TCRdb to the early 2020s). Some background on the complete study: Patients received eight vaccinations in weeks 1, 3, 5, 7, 11, 15, 19 and 23, corresponding to visits V03 through V10. The approximately 30 treated patients were approximately 60% male and around 40% female, with a mean age of roughly 42 years. Peripheral blood was drawn at six visits: V03 (baseline), V05, V07, V10, V12 and V13. Longitudinal TCRB deep sequencing was performed for about two dozen treated patients wherever samples were available for exploratory analyses. Before enrollment, most patients had been given radiochemotherapy with temozolomide as standard therapy, while the rest had received either radiotherapy alone or temozolomide alone. In the chemotherapy-containing groups, vaccination started alongside temozolomide cycles, whereas in patients who had radiotherapy alone it started 4-6 weeks after radiotherapy. What the work shows at the level of the full study, not this receptor alone: PBMC samples for TCRB deep sequencing were selected based on availability. Vaccine-induced immune responses across multiple MHC alleles were detected in over 80% of patients. It was noted by the authors that analyses of patient blood samples could not be reproduced owing to sample limitations. No apparent relationship was observed between pseudoprogression and alterations in the top peripheral T cell clonotypes detected by TCRB sequencing.

Concerning this clone: Its target antigen remains unknown. One base away there is no much larger clone; base qualities are not given.

The junction shows trimming of 4 bases on V and 0 bases on J, plus 12 bases between the germline ends. The CDR3 contains 16 residues, cysteine and phenylalanine counted. CDR3 DNA is the only sequence kept; it has 48 bases, read in frame from the first base. The germline V gene sets CDR1 to SNHLY and CDR2 to FYNNEI. Explained via the paper, the time point label denotes: week 23, last vaccination. A 20-mer mutant IDH1 peptide at 300 micrograms in Montanide made up each vaccine dose, which was injected subcutaneously together with topical imiquimod. The donors had newly diagnosed IDH1-mutant astrocytomas of WHO grade 3 or 4 that showed loss of nuclear ATRX. The samples were drawn from NOA16, a multicentre, single-arm, open-label phase I trial in Germany that tested a mutant IDH1 peptide vaccine in humans for the first time. Genomic DNA for TCRB sequencing was extracted from EDTA blood using the DNeasy Blood and Tissue Kit.

Libraries came from the immunoSEQ multiplex PCR assay. Following the manufacturer's protocol, the hsTCRB Kit was used to amplify rearranged TCR beta chain sequences. TCRB libraries were sequenced on an Illumina MiSeq. Per the source publication's procedure: The proprietary platform of the kit vendor was used for demultiplexing, trimming and gene mapping. The table was pulled from immuneACCESS by TCRdb, which kept in-frame rearrangements only. Such tables lose some clones; where checked, under half of the loss comes from unresolved V genes, and the rest has no known cause. The V and J calls and clone size come from that table; D and trimming were worked out from the DNA. The sample table lists tens of thousands of clones, approximately 85% of them with a count of one. The biggest ten clones account for around 2% of the sample.

The chain is assembled from TRBV2 and TRBJ1-4, with the D gene not clear enough to name. This receptor was taken from a man younger than 40 with glioma. Some clones in this sample may be carry-over from other donors' samples. This specimen consisted of PBMCs, obtained from a glioma patient whose treatment included an IDH1 peptide vaccine. The CDR3 protein: CASSGDVSATNEKLFF. The DNA sequence follows: TGTGCCAGCAGTGGTGACGTTTCGGCAACTAATGAAAAACTGTTTTTT.